Presented here are 9 T cell receptor beta chains from one specimen sequenced in a study of human T cells and chemical hapten exposure (dated by TCRdb to the early 2020s). Per the publication, the time point label means: patch test 1, 2 weeks after DPC sensitization. The intended sense of this specimen's treatment or condition label: therapeutic diphenylcyclopropenone sensitization with weekly scalp DPC. To prepare the library, RACE was applied. The sequencer was a NextSeq 500. TCRdb reworked the public reads: Q25 trimming with fastp, MiXCR clone assembly, productive beta chains retained. Entries that share a CDR3 protein sequence are merged under the most common genes and DNA. For this sample there are 85,000 or so distinct CDR3 sequences; around 11% appear just once. Around 4.2% of the sample comes from the top ten. Sample: whole blood, taken in connection with sensitization to the hapten diphenylcyclopropenone (DPC). Source of these receptors: a woman aged 45-60 years with alopecia areata. Some clones in this sample may be carry-over from other donors' samples.

This clonotype was detected a few times. The rearrangement joins TRBV20-1 to TRBJ2-1; possibly TRBD2 for D (6 bases). Germline CDR1 and CDR2: DFQATT and SNEGSKA (reference sequence). Trimming removed 5 bases from V and 7 bases from J, with 18 bases in between. This CDR3 has 14 amino acids. CDR3 coding DNA: TGCAGTGCTCTGTGGCGGGACCCCCTTAATGAGCAGTTCTTC. Protein: CSALWRDPLNEQFF.

To note about this clonotype: An end of the junction does not agree with germline; a read error may underlie this. This chain joins TRBV4-3 and TRBJ1-2; no firm D call. Germline loops: CDR1 LGHNA, CDR2 YSLEER. CDR3 length: 13 residues. The CDR3 DNA reads as TGCGCCAGCAGCCAAGAGGGAGTTAGCCAACACTTCTTC. Encoded protein: CASSQEGVSQHFF.

This clonotype was counted at least ten times. The rearrangement links TRBV18 to TRBJ2-1; D is perhaps TRBD2 (6 bases). Germline values: CDR1 KGHSH, CDR2 LQKENI. V was clipped by 2 bases and J by 8 bases, with 16 bases between them. CDR3 size: 15 residues. This chain's CDR3 is CASSPTFLATDEQFF. In DNA form, the CDR3 reads TGTGCCAGCTCACCAACTTTCCTAGCGACTGATGAGCAGTTCTTC.

The V and J genes are TRBV5-4 and TRBJ2-7; a weak D match, TRBD2 (5 bases). The CDR3 is 15 amino acids. Germline lookup yields CDR1 SGHNT and CDR2 YYREEE (reference sequence). V dropped 2 bases and J dropped 1 base, with 13 bases sitting between them. CDR3 in amino acids: CASSFGWRQSYEQYF. DNA of the CDR3: TGTGCCAGCAGCTTTGGTTGGAGGCAGTCCTACGAGCAGTACTTC.

This clonotype was seen a handful of times. V usage is TRBV12-3 or TRBV12-4 and J usage is TRBJ2-4, with D possibly being TRBD2 (5 bases). V shed 3 bases and J shed 1 base, with 13 bases lying between them. The CDR3 is made up of 16 amino acids. The CDR3 DNA reads TGTGCCAGCAGTTTTTCCCCGGGGTTGGCCAAAAACATTCAGTACTTC. This encodes CASSFSPGLAKNIQYF.

The chain combines TRBV2 with TRBJ2-3; no clear D. The germline V gene encodes CDR1 SNHLY and CDR2 FYNNEI. There are 16 residues in the CDR3. V was clipped by 2 bases and J by 0 bases, with 12 bases between them. This CDR3 reads CASSEWVLHSTDTQYF. The CDR3 region has the DNA TGTGCCAGCAGTGAATGGGTCTTACATAGCACAGATACGCAGTATTTT.

In its sample, this clonotype was seen many times. The chain links TRBV6-2 or TRBV6-3 to TRBJ2-7; perhaps TRBD1 as D (6 bases). From germline, CDR1 is MNHEY and CDR2 SVGEGT. V lost 6 bases and J lost 3, with 15 bases in between. This CDR3 region has 14 residues. CDR3 nucleotide sequence: TGTGCCAGCAGCCCATACGGACAGAACTACGAGCAGTACTTC. It is translated as CASSPYGQNYEQYF.

This clonotype was seen only once. The CDR3, as DNA: TGTGCCAGCAGTGAAGGTCAGCCGAACACTGAAGCTTTCTTT. As protein: CASSEGQPNTEAFF. V gene TRBV2 combines with J gene TRBJ1-1, with D unresolved. Germline V CDR1 and CDR2: SNHLY, FYNNEI. The CDR3 is 14 amino acids. Deletions cut 1 base from V and 1 base from J, with 7 bases between.

The CDR3 sequence is CASTQRPLADSYEQYF. The CDR3 region has the DNA TGTGCCAGCACCCAACGCCCACTAGCGGACTCCTACGAGCAGTACTTC. The J gene is TRBJ2-7, the V gene TRBV2, with TRBD2 identical over 8 bases. The germline V gene has CDR1 SNHLY and CDR2 FYNNEI. This CDR3 is built from 16 residues. The ends lost 7 bases at V and 0 bases at J; junction bases unmatched: 11.